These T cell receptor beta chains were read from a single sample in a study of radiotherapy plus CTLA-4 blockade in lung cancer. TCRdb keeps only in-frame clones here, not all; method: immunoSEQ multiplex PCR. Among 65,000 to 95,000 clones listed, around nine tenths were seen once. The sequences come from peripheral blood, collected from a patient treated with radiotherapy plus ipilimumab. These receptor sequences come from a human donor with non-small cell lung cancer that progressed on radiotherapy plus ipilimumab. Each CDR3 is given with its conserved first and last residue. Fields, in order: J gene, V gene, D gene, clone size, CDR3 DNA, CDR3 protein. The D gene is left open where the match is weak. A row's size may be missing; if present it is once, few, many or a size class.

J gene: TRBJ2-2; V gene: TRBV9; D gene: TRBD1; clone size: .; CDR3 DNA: TGTGCCAGCAGCGGGGACAGGAGGTTGCTGTTTTTT; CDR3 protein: CASSGDRRLLFF
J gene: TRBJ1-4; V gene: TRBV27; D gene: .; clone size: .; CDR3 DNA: TGTGCCAGCGGACGGACCCGGGGGGAAAAACTGTTTTTT; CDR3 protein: CASGRTRGEKLFF
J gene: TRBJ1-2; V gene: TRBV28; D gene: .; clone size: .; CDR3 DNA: TGTGCCAGCAGCTTAGGAGGTGGCTACACCTTC; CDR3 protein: CASSLGGGYTF
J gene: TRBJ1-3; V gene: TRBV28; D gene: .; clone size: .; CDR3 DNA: TGTGCCAGCAGTTTAGGGATTACTGGAAACACCATATATTTT; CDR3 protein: CASSLGITGNTIYF
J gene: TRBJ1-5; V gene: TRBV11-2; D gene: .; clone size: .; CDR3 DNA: TGTGCCAGCAGCCCACTCTGGGCCCACAATCAGCCCCAGCATTTT; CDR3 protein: CASSPLWAHNQPQHF
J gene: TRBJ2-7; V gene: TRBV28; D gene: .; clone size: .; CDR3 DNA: TGTGCCAGCAGTTTATTAGGAAGGGGCGACTCCTACGAGCAGTACTTC; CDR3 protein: CASSLLGRGDSYEQYF
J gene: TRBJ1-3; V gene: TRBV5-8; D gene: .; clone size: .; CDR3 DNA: TGTGCCAGCAGCTTGGTGGATGGGGCCCTCTCTGGAAACACCATATATTTT; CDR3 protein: CASSLVDGALSGNTIYF
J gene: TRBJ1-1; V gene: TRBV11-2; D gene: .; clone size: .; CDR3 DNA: TGTGCCAGCAGCTTAGACCGACGGGAAGCTTTCTTT; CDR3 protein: CASSLDRREAFF
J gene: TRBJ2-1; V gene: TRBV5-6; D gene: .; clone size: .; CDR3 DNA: TGTGCCAGCACGGAGTACTCCTACAATGAGCAGTTCTTC; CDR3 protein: CASTEYSYNEQFF
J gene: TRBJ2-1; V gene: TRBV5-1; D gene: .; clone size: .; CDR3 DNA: TGCGCCAGCAGCCTGAGCAGGGCCTCCTACAATGAGCAGTTCTTC; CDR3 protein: CASSLSRASYNEQFF
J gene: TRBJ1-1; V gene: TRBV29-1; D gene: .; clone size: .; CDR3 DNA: TGCAGCGGTCTAACAGGGTTGAACACTGAAGCTTTCTTT; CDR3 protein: CSGLTGLNTEAFF
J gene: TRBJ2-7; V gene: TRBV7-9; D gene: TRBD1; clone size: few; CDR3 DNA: TGTGCCAGCAGCCTAGTACCGGGACAGGGTACCCACGAGCAGTACTTC; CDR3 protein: CASSLVPGQGTHEQYF
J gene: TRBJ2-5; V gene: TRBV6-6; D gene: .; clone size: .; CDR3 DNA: TGTGCCAGCAGCTACCGTCGGGGGGCCGGGGAGACCCAGTACTTC; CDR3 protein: CASSYRRGAGETQYF
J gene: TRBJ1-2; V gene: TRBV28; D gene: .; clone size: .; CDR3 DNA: TGTGCCAGCAGTTCCGACGGACGGGTCTATGGCTACACCTTC; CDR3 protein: CASSSDGRVYGYTF
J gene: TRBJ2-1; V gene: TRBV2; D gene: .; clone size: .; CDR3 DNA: TGTGCCTTTTCTCGCGGCAAGAACTCGTACAATGAGCAGTTCTTC; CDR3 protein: CAFSRGKNSYNEQFF
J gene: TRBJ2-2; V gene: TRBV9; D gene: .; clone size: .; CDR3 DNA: TGTGCCAGCAGCGTAATTGGGAACACCGGGGAGCTGTTTTTT; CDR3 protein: CASSVIGNTGELFF
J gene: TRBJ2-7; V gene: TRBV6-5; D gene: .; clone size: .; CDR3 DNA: TGTGCCAGCACCTCCTTCGGGGGAGGAGCCTACGAGCAGTACTTC; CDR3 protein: CASTSFGGGAYEQYF
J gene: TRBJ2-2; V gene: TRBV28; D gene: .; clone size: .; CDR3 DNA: TGTGCCAGCCTCGGATCCACGAACACCGGGGAGCTGTTTTTT; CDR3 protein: CASLGSTNTGELFF
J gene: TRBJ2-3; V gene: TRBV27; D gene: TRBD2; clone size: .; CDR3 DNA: TGTGCCAGCAATTATAGGACTAGCGGGACCTCTCGCACAGATACGCAGTATTTT; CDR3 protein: CASNYRTSGTSRTDTQYF
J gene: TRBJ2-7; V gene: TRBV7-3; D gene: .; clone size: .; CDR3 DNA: TGTGCCAGCAGCTTAGTCGTCGGGAACGAGCAGTACTTC; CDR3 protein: CASSLVVGNEQYF
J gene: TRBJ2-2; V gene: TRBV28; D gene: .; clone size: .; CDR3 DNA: TGTGCCAGCAGGCCGACAGAGACCGGCCGGGAGCTGTTTTTT; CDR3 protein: CASRPTETGRELFF
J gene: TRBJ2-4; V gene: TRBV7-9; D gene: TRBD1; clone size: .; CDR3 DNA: TGTGCCAGCAGCTCAACAGACAGGGGGGGAAACATTCAGTACTTC; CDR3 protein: CASSSTDRGGNIQYF
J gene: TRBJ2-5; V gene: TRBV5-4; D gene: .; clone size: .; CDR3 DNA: TGTGCCAGCAGCTCCAGAACAGGGGCGGGGGAGACCCAGTACTTC; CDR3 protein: CASSSRTGAGETQYF
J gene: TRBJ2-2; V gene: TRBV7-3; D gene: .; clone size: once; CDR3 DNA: TGTGCCAGCAGCCAAGGAGGATTCGCCGGGGAGCTGTTTTTT; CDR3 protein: CASSQGGFAGELFF
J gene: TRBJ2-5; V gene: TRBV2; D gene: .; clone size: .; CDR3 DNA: TGTGCCAGCAGTGAAGGGGCCAGGGGCACAATCGAGACCCAGTACTTC; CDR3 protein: CASSEGARGTIETQYF
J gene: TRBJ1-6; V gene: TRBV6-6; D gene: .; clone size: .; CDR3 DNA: TGTGCCAGCAGTCCGGTCCTACCCTCCAATTCACCCCTCCACTTT; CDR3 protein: CASSPVLPSNSPLHF
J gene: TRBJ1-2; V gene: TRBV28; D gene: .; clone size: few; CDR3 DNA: TGTGCCAGCAGTTTTGGAGGAGATGGCTACACCTTC; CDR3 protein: CASSFGGDGYTF
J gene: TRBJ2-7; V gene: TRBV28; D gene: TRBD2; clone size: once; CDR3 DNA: TGTGCCAGCAGTTCCTCCGGACTAGGAGCTAACGAGCAGTACTTC; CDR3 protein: CASSSSGLGANEQYF
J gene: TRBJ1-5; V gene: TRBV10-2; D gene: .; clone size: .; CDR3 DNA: TGCGCCAGCAGTGGGGCAGTTAGCAATCAGCCCCAGCATTTT; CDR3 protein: CASSGAVSNQPQHF
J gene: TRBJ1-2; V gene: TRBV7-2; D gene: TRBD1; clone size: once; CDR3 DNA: TGTGCCAGCAGTCCCGGGACAGGGAGGGTCGGGGACTATGGCTACACCTTC; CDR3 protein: CASSPGTGRVGDYGYTF
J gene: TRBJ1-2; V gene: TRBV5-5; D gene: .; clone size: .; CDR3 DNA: TGTGCCAGCAGTAAACAGGCTAACTATGGCTACACCTTC; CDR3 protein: CASSKQANYGYTF
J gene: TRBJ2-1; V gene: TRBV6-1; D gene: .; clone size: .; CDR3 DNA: TGTGCCAGCAAATTCCCGGGCAATGAGCAGTTCTTC; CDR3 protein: CASKFPGNEQFF
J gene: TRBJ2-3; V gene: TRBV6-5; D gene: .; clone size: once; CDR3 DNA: TGTGCCAGCAGTCCACGCCGCACAGATACGCAGTATTTT; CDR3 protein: CASSPRRTDTQYF
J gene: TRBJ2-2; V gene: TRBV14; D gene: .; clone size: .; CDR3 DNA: TGTGCCAGCAGCCAAGAGGGCGTACCGAACACCGGGGAGCTGTTTTTT; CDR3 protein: CASSQEGVPNTGELFF
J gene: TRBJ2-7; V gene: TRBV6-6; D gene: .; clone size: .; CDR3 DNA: TGTGCCAGCAGAGGGGGGAGCTACGAGCAGTACTTC; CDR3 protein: CASRGGSYEQYF
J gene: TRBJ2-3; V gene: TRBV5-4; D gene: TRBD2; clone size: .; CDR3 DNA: TGTGCCAGCAGCCCTAATAGCGGGGTTAGCACAGATACGCAGTATTTT; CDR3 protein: CASSPNSGVSTDTQYF
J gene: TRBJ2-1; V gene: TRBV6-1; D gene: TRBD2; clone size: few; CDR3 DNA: TGTGCCACAAATCAGCGGGAGGGCAATGAGCAGTTCTTC; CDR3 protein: CATNQREGNEQFF
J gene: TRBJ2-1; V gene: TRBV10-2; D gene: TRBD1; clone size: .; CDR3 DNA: TGCGCCAGCAGGGGACAGGGGTCGGCCAATGAGCAGTTCTTC; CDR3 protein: CASRGQGSANEQFF
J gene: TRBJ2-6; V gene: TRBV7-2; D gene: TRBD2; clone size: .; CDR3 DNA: TGTGCCAGCAGCAACGGTGCAGGACTAGGGGCCCCTGGGGCCAACGTCCTGACTTTC; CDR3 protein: CASSNGAGLGAPGANVLTF
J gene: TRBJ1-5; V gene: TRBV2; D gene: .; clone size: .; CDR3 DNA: TGTGCCAGCAGTGATCGGACGGGCAATCAGCCCCAGCATTTT; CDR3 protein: CASSDRTGNQPQHF
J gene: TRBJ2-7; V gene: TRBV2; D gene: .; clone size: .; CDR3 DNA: TGTGCCAGCAGTGAGGGTGGCGAGCAGTACTTC; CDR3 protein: CASSEGGEQYF
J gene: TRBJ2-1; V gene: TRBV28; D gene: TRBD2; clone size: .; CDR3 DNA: TGTGCCAGCAGTGTCCTGACTAGCGGGAGGCAAAATGAGCAGTTCTTC; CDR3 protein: CASSVLTSGRQNEQFF
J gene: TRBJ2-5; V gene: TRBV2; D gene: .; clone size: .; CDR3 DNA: TGTGCCAGTTCCAGCCCAGGGGAGACCCAGTACTTC; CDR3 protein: CASSSPGETQYF
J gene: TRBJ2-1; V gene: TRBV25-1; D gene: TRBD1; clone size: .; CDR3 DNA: TGTGCCAGCAGTGGACCGGGACAGGGTACGAACAATGAGCAGTTCTTC; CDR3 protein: CASSGPGQGTNNEQFF
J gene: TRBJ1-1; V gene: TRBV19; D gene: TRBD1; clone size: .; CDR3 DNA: TGTGCCAGTAGTCCCGGGACAGGGGGCCGAAGGACTGAAGCTTTCTTT; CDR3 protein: CASSPGTGGRRTEAFF
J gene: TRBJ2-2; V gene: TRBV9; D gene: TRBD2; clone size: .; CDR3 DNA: TGTGCCAGCAGCGTAGGGGCGGGGGCCGGGGAGCTGTTTTTT; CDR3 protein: CASSVGAGAGELFF
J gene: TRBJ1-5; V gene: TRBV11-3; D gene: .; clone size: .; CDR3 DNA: TGTGCCAGCAGCTTAGATATGAATCAGCCCCAGCATTTT; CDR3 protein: CASSLDMNQPQHF
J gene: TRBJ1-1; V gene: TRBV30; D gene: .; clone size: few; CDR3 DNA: TGTGCCTGGAGTGTGGGGCTCGGGGGCACTGAAGCTTTCTTT; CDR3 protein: CAWSVGLGGTEAFF
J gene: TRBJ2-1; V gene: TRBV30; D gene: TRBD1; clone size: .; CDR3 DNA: TGTGCCTGGAGTGTCATTACAGGGGGGAATGAGCAGTTCTTC; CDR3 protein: CAWSVITGGNEQFF
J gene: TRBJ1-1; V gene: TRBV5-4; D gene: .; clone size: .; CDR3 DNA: TGTGCCAGCAGCTTTGGATCAAACACTGAAGCTTTCTTT; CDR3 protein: CASSFGSNTEAFF
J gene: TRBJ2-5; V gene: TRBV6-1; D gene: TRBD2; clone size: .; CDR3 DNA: TGTGCCAGCAGTGACATAGCGGGAGTAGGAGAGACCCAGTACTTC; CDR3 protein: CASSDIAGVGETQYF
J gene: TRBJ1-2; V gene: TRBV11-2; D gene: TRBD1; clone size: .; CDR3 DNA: TGTGCCAGCAGCCCCTTCCGGGACAGGGTCTATGGCTACACCTTC; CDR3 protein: CASSPFRDRVYGYTF
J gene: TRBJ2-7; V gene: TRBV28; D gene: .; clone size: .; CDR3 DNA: TGTGCCAGCAGTTCAGGGTTTACTCGCTACGAGCAGTACTTC; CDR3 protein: CASSSGFTRYEQYF
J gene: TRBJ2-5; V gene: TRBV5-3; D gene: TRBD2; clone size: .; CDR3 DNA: TGTGCCAGAAGTCTCTGGTCTAGCGGACATATCCAAGAGACCCAGTACTTC; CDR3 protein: CARSLWSSGHIQETQYF